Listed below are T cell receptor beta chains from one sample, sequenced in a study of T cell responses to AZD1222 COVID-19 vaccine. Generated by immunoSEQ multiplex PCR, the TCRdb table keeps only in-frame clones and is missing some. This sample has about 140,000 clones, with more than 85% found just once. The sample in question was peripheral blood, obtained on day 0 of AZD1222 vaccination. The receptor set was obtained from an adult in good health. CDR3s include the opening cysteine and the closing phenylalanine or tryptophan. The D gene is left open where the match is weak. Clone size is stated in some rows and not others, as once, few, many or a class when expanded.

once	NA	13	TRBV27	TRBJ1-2	CASTPGRGYGYTF	TGTGCCAGCACCCCGGGCAGGGGCTATGGCTACACCTTC
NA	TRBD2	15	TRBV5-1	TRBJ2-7	CASSFTPGGRNEQYF	TGCGCCAGCAGCTTTACCCCTGGCGGGAGAAACGAGCAGTACTTC
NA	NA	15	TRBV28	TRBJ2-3	CASSLSFFKSGTQYF	TGTGCCAGCAGTTTATCGTTCTTTAAGTCAGGGACGCAGTATTTT
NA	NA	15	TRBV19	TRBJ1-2	CASSMRSTANYGYTF	TGTGCCAGTAGTATGCGCTCGACAGCTAACTATGGCTACACCTTC
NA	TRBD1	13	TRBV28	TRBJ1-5	CASTSILTGAQHF	TGTGCCAGCACCTCTATTCTCACAGGGGCCCAGCATTTT
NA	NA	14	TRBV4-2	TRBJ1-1	CASSQAPPMAEAFF	TGTGCCAGCAGCCAAGCGCCCCCAATGGCTGAAGCTTTCTTT
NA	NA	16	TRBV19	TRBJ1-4	CASSTVPGTLGEKLFF	TGTGCCAGTAGTACTGTCCCCGGGACCTTGGGTGAAAAACTGTTTTTT
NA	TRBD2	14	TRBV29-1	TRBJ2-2	CSVASSGGTGELFF	TGCAGCGTTGCCTCTAGCGGGGGGACCGGGGAGCTGTTTTTT
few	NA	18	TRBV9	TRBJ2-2	CASSESLGTLTLTGELFF	TGTGCCAGCAGCGAGTCACTCGGGACCTTGACTCTCACCGGGGAGCTGTTTTTT
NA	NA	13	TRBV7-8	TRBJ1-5	CASSLDGHQPQHF	TGTGCCAGCAGCTTAGACGGTCATCAGCCCCAGCATTTT
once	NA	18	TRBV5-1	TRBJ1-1	CASSPVGFSGTSNTEAFF	TGCGCCAGCAGCCCCGTAGGCTTTTCCGGGACCTCGAACACTGAAGCTTTCTTT
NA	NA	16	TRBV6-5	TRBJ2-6	CASSSRTESGANVLTF	TGTGCCAGCAGTTCCCGGACCGAGTCTGGGGCCAACGTCCTGACTTTC
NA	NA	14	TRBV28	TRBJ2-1	CASSDWATYNEQFF	TGTGCCAGCTCGGATTGGGCCACCTACAATGAGCAGTTCTTC
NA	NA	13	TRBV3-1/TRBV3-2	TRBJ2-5	CASIRQAGETQYF	TGTGCCAGCATACGACAGGCAGGAGAGACCCAGTACTTC
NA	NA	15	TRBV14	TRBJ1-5	CASSQGRNSNQPQHF	TGTGCCAGCAGCCAAGGGCGGAATAGCAATCAGCCCCAGCATTTT
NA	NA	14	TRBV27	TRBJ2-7	CASSLNTRSYEQYF	TGTGCCAGCAGTTTAAACACCCGGTCCTACGAGCAGTACTTC
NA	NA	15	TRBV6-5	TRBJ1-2	CASSQEGQGLDGYTF	TGTGCCAGCTCACAAGAAGGCCAGGGGTTGGATGGCTACACCTTC
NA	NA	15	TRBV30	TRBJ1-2	CAWSVPGKTNYGYTF	TGTGCCTGGAGTGTACCGGGAAAAACTAACTATGGCTACACCTTC
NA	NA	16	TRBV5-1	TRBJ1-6	CASSLAGSSYNSPLHF	TGCGCCAGCAGCTTGGCAGGCAGCTCCTATAATTCACCCCTCCACTTT
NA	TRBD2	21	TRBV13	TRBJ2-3	CASSFTNPGLAGVWGTDTQYF	TGTGCCAGCAGCTTCACGAACCCGGGACTAGCGGGAGTGTGGGGCACAGATACGCAGTATTTT
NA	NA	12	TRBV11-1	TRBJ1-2	CASSLTADGYTF	TGTGCCAGCAGCTTAACGGCCGATGGCTACACCTTC
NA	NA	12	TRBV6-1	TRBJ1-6	CASSEGARTLHF	TGTGCCAGCAGTGAAGGAGCTAGGACCCTCCACTTT
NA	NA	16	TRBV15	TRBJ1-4	CATSRDLDRINEKLFF	TGTGCCACCAGCAGAGACTTAGACCGGATTAATGAAAAACTGTTTTTT
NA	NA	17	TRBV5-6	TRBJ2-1	CASSLSMWGSSYNEQFF	TGTGCCAGCAGCTTGTCCATGTGGGGGAGCTCCTACAATGAGCAGTTCTTC
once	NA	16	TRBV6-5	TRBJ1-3	CASSYSDAAGGNTIYF	TGTGCCAGCAGTTACTCTGATGCGGCAGGGGGAAACACCATATATTTT
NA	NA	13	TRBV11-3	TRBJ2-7	CASSPSVRGEQYF	TGTGCCAGCAGCCCCAGTGTTAGAGGCGAGCAGTACTTC
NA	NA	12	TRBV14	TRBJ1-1	CASSQYGTEAFF	TGTGCCAGCAGCCAGTACGGCACTGAAGCTTTCTTT
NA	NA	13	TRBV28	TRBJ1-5	CASSSGSNQPQHF	TGTGCCAGCAGTTCCGGTAGCAATCAGCCCCAGCATTTT
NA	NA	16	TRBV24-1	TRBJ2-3	CATSEPPGFYTDTQYF	TGTGCCACCAGTGAACCCCCAGGGTTCTACACAGATACGCAGTATTTT
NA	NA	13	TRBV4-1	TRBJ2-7	CASSQVIDPEQYF	TGCGCCAGCAGCCAAGTCATAGATCCCGAGCAGTACTTC
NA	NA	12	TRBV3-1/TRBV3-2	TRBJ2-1	CASSQKKREQFF	TGTGCCAGCAGCCAAAAGAAAAGGGAGCAGTTCTTC
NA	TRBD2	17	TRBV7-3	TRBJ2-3	CASSISRSSGGADTQYF	TGTGCCAGCAGCATCTCCCGGAGCAGCGGGGGCGCAGATACGCAGTATTTT
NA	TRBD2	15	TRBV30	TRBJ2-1	CAWSTPSGGYNEQFF	TGTGCCTGGAGTACACCTAGCGGGGGCTACAATGAGCAGTTCTTC
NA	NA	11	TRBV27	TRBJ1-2	CASGSWVGYTF	TGTGCCAGCGGCTCGTGGGTTGGCTACACCTTC
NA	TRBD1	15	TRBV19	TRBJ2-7	CASSISNRGTYEQYF	TGTGCCAGTAGTATAAGTAACAGGGGGACCTACGAGCAGTACTTC
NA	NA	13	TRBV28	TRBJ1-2	CASSLEGNYGYTF	TGTGCCAGCAGTTTGGAAGGGAACTATGGCTACACCTTC
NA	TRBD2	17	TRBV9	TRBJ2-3	CASSVEASGGATDTQYF	TGTGCCAGCAGCGTAGAGGCTAGCGGGGGGGCAACAGATACGCAGTATTTT
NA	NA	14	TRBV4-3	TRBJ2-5	CASSQGQFQETQYF	TGCGCCAGCAGCCAAGGCCAGTTCCAAGAGACCCAGTACTTC
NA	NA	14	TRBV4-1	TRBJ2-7	CASSQSSASYEQYF	TGCGCCAGCAGCCAATCCTCGGCCTCCTACGAGCAGTACTTC
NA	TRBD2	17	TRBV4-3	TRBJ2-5	CASSQEPPRGGQETQYF	TGCGCCAGCAGCCAAGAGCCCCCTCGGGGGGGACAAGAGACCCAGTACTTC
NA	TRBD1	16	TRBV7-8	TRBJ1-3	CASSLALWTGGNTIYF	TGTGCCAGCAGCTTAGCGTTGTGGACAGGAGGAAACACCATATATTTT
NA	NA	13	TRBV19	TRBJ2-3	CASSIVSGRPQYF	TGTGCCAGTAGTATCGTTTCTGGTAGGCCGCAGTATTTT
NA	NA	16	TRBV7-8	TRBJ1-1	CASSTRRIILNTEAFF	TGTGCCAGCAGCACAAGACGGATCATCCTGAACACTGAAGCTTTCTTT
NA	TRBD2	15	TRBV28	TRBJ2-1	CASSSLAEIYNEQFF	TGTGCCAGCAGTTCACTAGCGGAAATCTACAATGAGCAGTTCTTC
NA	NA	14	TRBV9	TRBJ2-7	CASSVGTGAREQYF	TGTGCCAGCAGCGTAGGGACGGGGGCCCGCGAGCAGTACTTC
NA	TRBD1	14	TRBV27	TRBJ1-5	CASSRTGGAQPQHF	TGTGCCAGCAGCAGAACAGGGGGGGCTCAGCCCCAGCATTTT
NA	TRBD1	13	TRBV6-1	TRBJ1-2	CASSDRGQYGYTF	TGTGCCAGCAGTGACAGGGGGCAGTATGGCTACACCTTC
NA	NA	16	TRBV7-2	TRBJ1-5	CASSPGHDGSNQPQHF	TGTGCCAGCAGCCCTGGACACGATGGGAGCAATCAGCCCCAGCATTTT
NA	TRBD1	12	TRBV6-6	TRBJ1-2	CASNEEGAGYTF	TGTGCCAGCAACGAGGAGGGGGCTGGCTACACCTTC
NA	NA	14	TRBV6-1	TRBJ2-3	CASSAPGITDTQYF	TGTGCCAGCAGCGCTCCTGGGATCACAGATACGCAGTATTTT
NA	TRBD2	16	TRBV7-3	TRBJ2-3	CASSLTGGGGTDTQYF	TGTGCCAGCAGCTTAACCGGGGGGGGTGGCACAGATACGCAGTATTTT